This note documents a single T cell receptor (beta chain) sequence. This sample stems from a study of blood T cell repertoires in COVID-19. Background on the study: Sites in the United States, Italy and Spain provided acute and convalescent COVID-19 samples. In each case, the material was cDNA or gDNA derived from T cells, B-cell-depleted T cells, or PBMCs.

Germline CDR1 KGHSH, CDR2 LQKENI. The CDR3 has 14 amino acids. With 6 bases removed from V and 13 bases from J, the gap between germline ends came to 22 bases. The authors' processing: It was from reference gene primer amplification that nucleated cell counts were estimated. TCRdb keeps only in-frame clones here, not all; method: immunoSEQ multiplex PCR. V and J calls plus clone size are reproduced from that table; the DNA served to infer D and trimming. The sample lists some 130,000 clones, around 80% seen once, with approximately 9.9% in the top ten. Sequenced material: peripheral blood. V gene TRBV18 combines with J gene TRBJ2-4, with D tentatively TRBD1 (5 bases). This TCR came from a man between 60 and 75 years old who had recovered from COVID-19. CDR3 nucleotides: TGTGCCAGCTCCCACGACAAGGGGCACGATATCCAGTACTTC. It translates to CASSHDKGHDIQYF.